This T cell receptor beta chain was documented in a study of cytomegalovirus exposure and HLA in healthy donors. The junction had 11 bases not matched to a gene; V was cut back by 6 bases and J by 9 bases. In germline, CDR1 is SEHNR, CDR2 FQNEAQ (reference sequence). The CDR3 has 15 amino acids. The PCR used 60 Vbeta and 13 Jbeta primers. TCRdb keeps only in-frame clones here, not all; method: immunoSEQ multiplex PCR. The sample yields fewer than 150,000 clones, roughly 85% seen once. This TCR came from a woman aged 25 to 39 in good health and CMV-seropositive. The sequenced sample consisted of PBMCs. The chain links TRBV7-9 to TRBJ2-2; 9 nucleotides align to TRBD1. CDR3 DNA sequence: TGTGCCAGCAGACGGGCGGGACAGGGAGGTCGGGAGCTGTTTTTT. Amino acids: CASRRAGQGGRELFF.